Each of the 8 T cell receptor beta chains below was sequenced from the same sample in a study of cytomegalovirus exposure and HLA in healthy donors. Profiled with immunoSEQ multiplex PCR; TCRdb holds only in-frame clones, not every one. The sample records under 250,000 clones, roughly 91% being singletons. The sample was PBMCs. Receptors were obtained from a woman younger than 30 in good health and CMV-seropositive.

This sequence joins TRBV28 and TRBJ2-7; the match to TRBD2 covers 7 bases. The CDR3 covers 15 residues. The germline V gene has CDR1 MDHEN and CDR2 SYDVKM. Trimming cost V 3 bases and J 4 bases; bases outside gene matches: 9. The CDR3 region has the DNA TGTGCCAGCAGTTTTAAGGCGGGAGCTTCGTACGAGCAGTACTTC. Protein: CASSFKAGASYEQYF.

This rearrangement joins TRBV5-6 to TRBJ2-7; D is possibly TRBD1 (6 bases). The V and J ends lost 1 base and 5 bases respectively, with 10 bases between them. The CDR3 loop spans 13 amino acids. Germline V gene lookup returns CDR1 SGHDT and CDR2 YYEEEE. The DNA of the CDR3 is TGTGCCAGCAGCTTGACAGGGCCGGACGAGCAGTACTTC. Protein sequence: CASSLTGPDEQYF.

The rearrangement links TRBV7-9 to TRBJ1-2, with 7 bases identical to TRBD1. The CDR3 consists of 13 residues. V dropped 4 bases and J dropped 6; count of bases not matched to a gene: 5. CDR1 is SEHNR, CDR2 FQNEAQ, per germline (reference sequence). CDR3: CASSWGQPDGYTF. The CDR3 DNA follows: TGTGCCAGCAGCTGGGGACAGCCCGATGGCTACACCTTC.

The chain carries TRBV5-6 and TRBJ2-1; D is perhaps TRBD2 (5 bases). CDR1 and CDR2 from the germline V gene are SGHDT and YYEEEE. The V and J ends lost 0 bases and 0 bases respectively, with 19 bases between them. This CDR3 has 19 amino acids. CDR3 sequence reads: CASSLVWTSGTSSYNEQFF. The CDR3 region has the DNA TGTGCCAGCAGCTTGGTTTGGACTTCAGGAACAAGCTCCTACAATGAGCAGTTCTTC.

This clone was picked up many times. This CDR3 reads CASSLSRGRAYEQYF. CDR3 DNA sequence: TGTGCCAGCAGTTTGAGTCGCGGGAGGGCCTACGAGCAGTACTTC. The rearrangement uses TRBV28 and TRBJ2-7; 9 bases agree with TRBD2. CDR1 is MDHEN and CDR2 is SYDVKM in the germline V gene. The V segment lost 3 bases and the J segment 2 bases; nucleotides outside the gene matches: 5. This CDR3 spans 15 amino acids.

The J gene is TRBJ1-2, the V gene TRBV21-1. TRBV21-1 is recorded as a pseudogene. The CDR3 runs 19 residues. DNA for the CDR3: TGTGCCAGCAGCAAAGATCTTAGGGAGGGACTCCGGGGTAACTATGGCTACACCTTC. It encodes CASSKDLREGLRGNYGYTF.

The chain carries TRBV25-1 and TRBJ2-1, with TRBD1 identical over 10 bases. CDR1 is MGHDK and CDR2 is SYGVNS in the germline V gene. The CDR3 is 14 amino acids. V shed 4 bases and J 4 bases; nucleotides not matched to a gene: 1. The DNA of the CDR3 is TGTGCCAGCAGTGGGACAGGGGGGTACAATGAGCAGTTCTTC. Its translation: CASSGTGGYNEQFF. Combining the CDR3 with reference TRBV25-1 and TRBJ2-1 gives the whole variable domain EADIYQTPRYLVIGTGKKITLECSQTMGHDKMYWYQQDPGMELHLIHYSYGVNSTEKGDLSSESTVSRIRTEHFPLTLESARPSHTSQYLCASSGTGGYNEQFFGPGTRLTVL.

The V call is TRBV5-6, the J call TRBJ1-1; 8 nucleotides line up with TRBD1. CDR1 and CDR2 (germline): SGHDT, YYEEEE. This CDR3 is built from 14 residues. The V gene end was trimmed by 3 bases and the J gene end by 0 bases; junction bases not matched to a gene: 1. The CDR3 DNA reads as TGTGCCAGCAGCTGGGACAGGATGAACACTGAAGCTTTCTTT. Protein sequence: CASSWDRMNTEAFF.